One sample yielded the 19 T cell receptor beta chains listed below, sequenced in a study of shared clonotypes between healthy human individuals. Generated by immunoSEQ multiplex PCR, the TCRdb table keeps only in-frame clones and is missing some. The sample holds 550,000 to 750,000 clones, just under 97% seen once. It was CD45RO-negative cells, positively selected for CCR7, that made up naive CD8 cells, with terminally differentiated effector memory CD45RA+ cells excluded. The source material was naive CD8+ T cells sorted from blood. These receptor sequences come from a woman aged 25 to 39 in good health.

V is TRBV27 and J is TRBJ2-1, with D perhaps given as TRBD1 or TRBD2 (5 bases each). CDR1 MNHEY and CDR2 SMNVEV come from the germline V gene (reference sequence). Trimming took off 5 bases at V and 1 base at J, with 18 bases between the two ends. This CDR3 contains 17 residues. CDR3 region: CASSPLGTRGSYNEQFF. DNA of the CDR3: TGTGCCAGCAGTCCGTTGGGGACCCGCGGTTCCTACAATGAGCAGTTCTTC.

The chain recombines TRBV5-6 with TRBJ2-5; TRBD1 aligns across 12 bases. Germline V CDR1 and CDR2: SGHDT, YYEEEE. The CDR3 loop spans 16 amino acids. The V and J ends lost 4 bases and 5 bases, in that order; junction bases with no gene match: 9. This CDR3 reads CASSGAGTGGMETQYF. In DNA form, the CDR3 reads TGTGCCAGCAGCGGCGCCGGGACAGGGGGCATGGAGACCCAGTACTTC.

In this sample, this clone turned up once. The CDR3 spells CASSLMGQDHGYTF. CDR3 in DNA: TGTGCCAGCAGCTTAATGGGACAAGATCATGGCTACACCTTC. This sequence joins TRBV13 and TRBJ1-2; maybe TRBD1 (6 bases). V lost 2 bases and J lost 6, with 13 bases in between. The CDR3 length is 14 residues. Germline V gene data show CDR1 as PRHDT and CDR2 as FYEKMQ (reference sequence).

The CDR3: CASSQLAGWGADTQYF. Here the CDR3 DNA reads TGTGCCAGCAGCCAATTGGCGGGATGGGGAGCAGATACGCAGTATTTT. This rearrangement joins TRBV27 to TRBJ2-3, with D possibly TRBD2 on 6 matching bases. This CDR3 contains 16 residues. Trimming cost V 6 bases and J 4 bases, with 20 bases left between them. In germline, CDR1 is MNHEY, CDR2 SMNVEV (reference sequence).

This chain links TRBV9 with TRBJ2-2; 9 nucleotides align to TRBD2. Trimming at V came to 0 bases and at J to 5 bases, leaving 5 bases not matched to a gene. This CDR3 contains 16 residues. CDR1 is SGDLS and CDR2 is YYNGEE in the germline V gene. The CDR3 nucleotides read TGTGCCAGCAGCGTAGAAGCGGGAGGAGGAACCGGGGAGCTGTTTTTT. This gives the protein CASSVEAGGGTGELFF. Drawing the rest from reference TRBV9 and TRBJ2-2, the complete variable domain is DSGVTQTPKHLITATGQRVTLRCSPRSGDLSVYWYQQSLDQGLQFLIQYYNGEERAKGNILERFSAQQFPDLHSELNLSSLELGDSALYFCASSVEAGGGTGELFFGEGSRLTVL.

The V and J genes are TRBV19 and TRBJ2-7, with 10 bases lining up with TRBD1. The V gene end was trimmed by 4 bases and the J gene end by 2 bases; junction bases not matched to a gene: 8. Germline V lookup: CDR1 LNHDA, CDR2 SQIVND (reference sequence). The CDR3 contains 16 residues. CDR3 sequence: CASSTLHGQGAYEQYF. The DNA for the CDR3 is TGTGCCAGTAGTACGCTACACGGACAGGGGGCCTACGAGCAGTACTTC.

This sequence joins TRBV6-5 and TRBJ2-2; 12 bases align to TRBD2. The V gene's germline CDR1 is MNHEY and CDR2 SVGAGI. V lost 6 bases, J lost 6 bases, and 5 bases stayed unmatched. The CDR3 consists of 15 residues. CDR3 sequence: CASSSPSGRAGELFF. The CDR3 nucleotides are TGTGCCAGCAGCTCTCCTAGCGGGAGGGCCGGGGAGCTGTTTTTT.

This chain joins TRBV11-3 and TRBJ1-1; possible D gene TRBD1, 5 bases. Germline CDR1 and CDR2: SGHNT and YENEEA. V shed 6 bases and J shed 1 base, with 15 bases lying between them. This CDR3 comprises 15 residues. The CDR3 DNA follows: TGTGCCAGCAGTTACCCGGGGGGTGGGAACACTGAAGCTTTCTTT. Residues: CASSYPGGGNTEAFF.

Regarding this clone: At the DNA level, this CDR3 is encoded by other sequences in the same sample as well. The chain carries TRBV6-5 and TRBJ2-7, with a weak D call TRBD1 (6 bases). The CDR3 loop spans 12 amino acids. Germline V gives CDR1 MNHEY, CDR2 SVGAGI. Deletions cut 5 bases from V and 4 bases from J, with 9 bases between. The CDR3 reads CASSLQGYEQYF. CDR3 coding DNA: TGTGCCAGCAGTCTACAGGGATACGAGCAGTACTTC.

This chain uses TRBV2 with TRBJ1-5; unclear D gene. Germline lookup yields CDR1 SNHLY and CDR2 FYNNEI. The V gene lost 1 base and the J gene lost 0 bases, with 7 bases spanning the gap. The CDR3 covers 15 residues. CDR3 nucleotides: TGTGCCAGCAGTGAAGGACTTTATAGCAATCAGCCCCAGCATTTT. Translation gives CASSEGLYSNQPQHF.

The V call is TRBV5-1, the J call TRBJ2-1; 7 nucleotides line up with TRBD2. Losses at the gene ends were 3 bases for V and 2 bases for J; bases not matched to a gene: 5. Per germline, CDR1 SGHRS and CDR2 YFSETQ. This CDR3 is built from 15 residues. CDR3 sequence reads: CASSSSGNAYNEQFF. The CDR3 DNA reads TGCGCCAGCAGCTCTAGCGGAAATGCCTACAATGAGCAGTTCTTC.

This chain links TRBV5-1 with TRBJ2-2; the D is unclear. Trimming pared 0 bases from V and 0 bases from J, leaving 6 bases between. Germline assignment: CDR1 SGHRS and CDR2 YFSETQ. This CDR3 has 15 amino acids. This CDR3 is CASSLVQTNTGELFF. In DNA form, the CDR3 reads TGCGCCAGCAGCTTGGTTCAGACGAACACCGGGGAGCTGTTTTTT.

This sequence joins TRBV11-2 and TRBJ2-7, with D perhaps TRBD1 or TRBD2 (5 bases each). Germline V CDR1 and CDR2: SGHAT, FQNNGV. V was shortened by 1 base and J by 0 bases, with 16 bases between the two germline ends. The CDR3 loop spans 17 amino acids. Written as DNA, the CDR3 is TGTGCCAGCAGCTTAGGCCCGGGGCTAGGGGACTCCTACGAGCAGTACTTC. Translating gives CASSLGPGLGDSYEQYF.

Remarks on this clone: A read error may produce the germline difference seen at one junction end. The V call is TRBV5-4, the J call TRBJ2-1; 10 nucleotides agree with TRBD2. Germline assignment: CDR1 SGHNT and CDR2 YYREEE (reference sequence). The CDR3 runs 16 residues. CDR3 region: CASSFTSGNPYDEQFF. CDR3 bases: TGTGCCAGCAGCTTTACTAGCGGGAACCCCTACGATGAGCAGTTCTTC.

This chain links TRBV10-3 with TRBJ2-1; D is possibly TRBD1 (6 bases). Per the germline V gene, CDR1 is ENHRY and CDR2 is SYGVKD. The CDR3 totals 14 residues. V lost 10 bases and J 10 bases, leaving 23 bases between the germline ends. CDR3 amino acids: CATISEDRGHEQFF. The CDR3 nucleotides are TGTGCCACGATAAGTGAGGATAGGGGACACGAGCAGTTCTTC.

Remarks on this clone: This sample also contains other DNA sequences that code for the same CDR3. The chain carries TRBV28 and TRBJ1-5; D is perhaps TRBD1 (5 bases). The V end was cut by 5 bases, the J end by 4 bases, with 12 bases between. This CDR3 is built from 14 residues. CDR1 MDHEN and CDR2 SYDVKM come from the germline V gene. CDR3 protein: CASSLTGGNQPQHF. The CDR3 nucleotides read TGTGCCAGCAGTCTGACGGGGGGAAATCAGCCCCAGCATTTT. Full variable domain (rest looked up from reference TRBV28 and TRBJ1-5): DVKVTQSSRYLVKRTGEKVFLECVQDMDHENMFWYRQDPGLGLRLIYFSYDVKMKEKGDIPEGYSVSREKKERFSLILESASTNQTSMYLCASSLTGGNQPQHFGDGTRLSIL.

The chain employs TRBV28 and TRBJ2-7, with D perhaps being TRBD1 or TRBD2 (5 bases each). The length of the CDR3 is 13 residues. The germline V and J ends were trimmed by 5 bases and 5 bases, with 13 bases remaining between them. CDR1 MDHEN and CDR2 SYDVKM come from the germline V gene. In nucleotides, the CDR3 is TGTGCCAGCAGTGAAACCGGGGCCCACGAGCAGTACTTC. Its protein is CASSETGAHEQYF.

The chain links TRBV7-8 to TRBJ2-1; D is uncertain. The CDR3 length is 15 residues. CDR1 and CDR2 (germline): SGHVS, FQNEAQ. V was shortened by 1 base and J by 2 bases, with 9 bases between the two germline ends. CDR3 sequence (DNA): TGTGCCAGCAGCTTAGAGTACTCAACCTACAATGAGCAGTTCTTC. Protein sequence: CASSLEYSTYNEQFF.

V gene TRBV13 combines with J gene TRBJ1-2, with TRBD1 identical over 8 bases. After removal of 3 bases from V and 1 base from J, the junction contained 10 bases not matched to a gene. This CDR3 comprises 17 residues. The germline V gene encodes CDR1 PRHDT and CDR2 FYEKMQ (reference sequence). In DNA, the CDR3 is TGTGCCAGCAGCTTTCCCGGACAGGGCGAGGGTAACTATGGCTACACCTTC. This codes for CASSFPGQGEGNYGYTF.